The TCR beta chain described here comes from a study of blood T cells in healthy people across ages. The study's findings and limits: When set beside aged donors, long-lived donors presented more naive CD4+ cells and higher diversity.

This clonotype was counted ten times or more. What it binds is unknown. The authors ran a second PCR of about 7 to 11 cycles using a sample-barcoded 5' primer and a J-beta primer mix. TCRdb re-analysed the 5' RACE reads in MiXCR, keeping a single row per CDR3 protein. Counted here are 1.5 million to 2 million distinct CDR3 sequences, around 35% occurring once; the ten biggest clones make up over 9%. This CDR3 is built from 14 residues. Germline values: CDR1 LGHDT, CDR2 YNNKEL (reference sequence). V was pared by 2 bases and J by 1 base, with 9 bases between. This receptor was taken from a woman aged 25 to 39 in good health. J is TRBJ2-7 and V is TRBV3-1; TRBD1 is a possible D gene (5 bases). The sequencing input was blood. CDR3 sequence: CASSQPAGSYEQYF. DNA of the CDR3: TGTGCCAGCAGCCAACCAGCAGGGTCCTACGAGCAGTACTTC.